The rows below give T cell receptor beta chains drawn from one sample of a study of beta chain features in type 1 diabetes. Only in-frame clones appear in the TCRdb table, and some are missing; sequencing was by immunoSEQ multiplex PCR. This table holds 130,000 or so clones, about 10% found once. Sequencing used central memory CD4+ T cells from blood. The receptors come from a man aged 18 to 35 in good health. Both conserved end residues are part of each CDR3. A D gene is named only where the DNA matches it firmly. Some rows mark clone size as missing; the rest say once, few, many or name a class of expanded clone.

>-|TRBV5-5|15|few|TRBJ1-5
CASSLDSGSNQPQHF
TGTGCCAGCAGCTTGGATTCCGGTAGCAATCAGCCCCAGCATTTT
>-|TRBV28|15|-|TRBJ2-7
CASSLKGRGLDEQYF
TGTGCCAGCAGTTTAAAGGGCAGGGGCTTAGACGAGCAGTACTTC
>TRBD2|TRBV25-1|12|-|TRBJ2-3
CASSESSGTQYF
TGTGCCAGCAGTGAATCTAGCGGTACGCAGTATTTT
>-|TRBV7-9|14|many|TRBJ2-1
CASSLVQGYNEQFF
TGTGCCAGCAGCTTAGTCCAGGGCTACAATGAGCAGTTCTTC
>TRBD2|TRBV12-5|15|few|TRBJ2-1
CATRRGGVTYNEQFF
TGTGCTACCCGACGGGGGGGCGTAACCTACAATGAGCAGTTCTTC
>-|TRBV2|12|few|TRBJ2-1
CASSSWRNEQFF
TGTGCCAGCAGTTCTTGGCGGAATGAGCAGTTCTTC
>-|TRBV6-5|14|few|TRBJ1-5
CASSYSSGNQPQHF
TGTGCCAGCAGTTACTCGTCCGGGAACCAGCCCCAGCATTTT
>TRBD2|TRBV5-1|14|many|TRBJ2-7
CASSPRGGDHEQYF
TGCGCCAGCAGCCCCCGCGGGGGGGACCACGAGCAGTACTTC
>-|TRBV7-2|16|-|TRBJ2-3
CASSLSSGASTDTQYF
TGTGCCAGCAGCTTAAGTAGCGGAGCTAGCACAGATACGCAGTATTTT
>TRBD1|TRBV28|16|-|TRBJ1-5
CASSLTQGGLRQPQHF
TGTGCCAGCAGCCTAACCCAGGGGGGACTTAGGCAGCCCCAGCATTTT
>-|TRBV7-3|13|-|TRBJ1-2
CASSFEGFQSYTF
TGTGCCAGCAGCTTTGAGGGATTTCAGAGCTACACCTTC
>TRBD1|TRBV11-2|14|-|TRBJ2-2
CASSLTGGTGELFF
TGTGCCAGCAGCTTGACAGGGGGGACCGGGGAGCTGTTTTTT
>TRBD1|TRBV19|14|-|TRBJ2-7
CASSMDRGRNEQYF
TGTGCCAGTAGTATGGACAGGGGGCGGAACGAGCAGTACTTC